This TCR beta chain was sequenced in a study of low-dose radiotherapy and immunotherapy resistance in tumors. Study-wide context: Patients were on oral aspirin 300 mg taken daily for four cycles from cycle 1 day 1.

Losses at the gene ends were 4 bases for V and 5 bases for J; bases not matched to a gene: 6. Germline CDR1 reads SNHLY; CDR2 reads FYNNEI. The CDR3 is 15 residues long. Primers used for first-strand cDNA, a TRAV- and TRBV-specific set, covered both alpha and beta chains. The PCR that amplified TCRs ran for about 20 cycles, relying on a constant-region primer and a V-primer adapter. TCRdb re-derived calls from the reads in MiXCR, one entry per CDR3 protein. The table has 95,000 to 100,000 distinct CDR3 sequences, around 21% seen once; the top ten hold 4.1%. This clonotype was recorded many times. Time point given: after trial treatment. The treatment is: LDRT plus nivolumab, ipilimumab, low-dose cyclophosphamide and aspirin (RACIN trial).

This clonotype was sampled from a male donor with prostate cancer. The material sequenced was PBMCs, taken after low-dose radiotherapy plus immunotherapy. The chain uses TRBV2 and TRBJ2-1; 9 nucleotides align to TRBD2. CDR3: CASSVVAGANNEQFF. DNA of the CDR3: TGTGCCAGCAGTGTAGTAGCGGGGGCAAACAATGAGCAGTTCTTC.